This T cell receptor beta chain is drawn from a study of Tregs in tolerant kidney transplant recipients (dated by TCRdb to between 2018 and 2021). About the full investigation: Additional Treg samples were obtained from an approximately three-day mixed lymphocyte reaction with belatacept, with some samples followed by a 5-day donor restimulation, before recipient CD4+CD25+CD127- cells were sorted. Antibodies distinguished recipient from donor cells when sorting primary belatacept mixed lymphocyte reaction cultures. The study applied TCRbeta sequencing to find donor-specific regulatory T cells before combined kidney and bone marrow transplantation and then followed those same cells after transplant. TCRbeta repertoire sequencing was used in a few healthy controls to compare several methods for expanding Tregs specific for an allogeneic donor.

Regarding this clone: Its antigen is not yet known. It has no much larger one-base neighbor in the sample; base qualities were not kept.

V and J are trimmed by 2 bases and 2 bases, and the gene matches miss 2 bases of the junction. For CDR1 and CDR2, the germline V gene (reference sequence) lists SGHNT and YYREEE. Reading from cysteine to phenylalanine, the CDR3 counts 14 amino acids. The entry retains the CDR3 DNA only, 42 bases that are in frame from base 1. Healthy control blood was obtained either as purchased buffy coats or from healthy volunteers. Healthy control blood was processed by Ficoll density gradient to PBMCs and cryopreserved; patient PBMCs were collected before and after transplant. Overall study results and their limits: The most biologically relevant and donor-specific TCRbeta repertoire appeared to be identified by expanding Tregs with activated donor B cells. Biological reproducibility was not directly assessed, although technical replication error appeared to be minimal. Because the study included only a small number of patients, the results must be confirmed in larger populations and under other immunosuppression protocols.

Genomic DNA was extracted from sorted cells with the QIAGEN DNeasy Blood and Tissue Kit for TCRbeta CDR3 sequencing. High-throughput TCRbeta CDR3 sequencing was carried out commercially through immunoSEQ, with PCR amplification with bias correction and internal controls included. Under the source paper's analysis protocol: Unique productive TCRbeta sequences were defined by CDR3 nucleotide sequence when primers matched and otherwise by CDR3 amino acid sequence together with Vbeta and Jbeta genes. A sequence counted as donor-reactive if, in CFSE-low cells, the sequence had a frequency of at least 0.01% and was expanded at least 5-fold compared with unstimulated cells. Repertoire divergence was quantified by Jensen-Shannon divergence calculated from the top 100 TCRbeta sequences ranked by frequency. When a sample had multiple sequencing runs, each run was corrected for sorting error separately and the runs were then pooled. TCRdb's version of the immuneACCESS table is confined to in-frame rearrangements and falls short of the full clone set. An unresolved V gene accounts for under half of the shortfall where checked; the remainder is of unknown origin. That table furnishes V, J and clone size, whereas the DNA furnished D and trimming. The table for this sample lists about 16,000 clones; less than 80% of them were counted only once. The top ten clones comprise approximately 3% of the sample.

The chain links TRBV5-4 with TRBJ2-5; 8 junctional bases match TRBD1. The TCR originated in a human donor in good health. The sequenced material came from Tregs from blood cultured with allogeneic cells. The nucleotide sequence reads as follows: TGTGCCAGCAGCTTAGGACAGGGACAAGAGACCCAGTACTTC. Its translation reads: CASSLGQGQETQYF. The full variable domain, with segments outside the CDR3 supplied by the reference TRBV5-4 and TRBJ2-5 proteins, appears as ETGVTQSPTHLIKTRGQQVTLRCSSQSGHNTVSWYQQALGQGPQFIFQYYREEENGRGNFPPRFSGLQFPNYSSELNVNALELDDSALYLCASSLGQGQETQYFGPGTRLLVL.